The 30 T cell receptor beta chains presented below share a single source sample, sequenced in a study of blood T cell repertoires in COVID-19. Using immunoSEQ multiplex PCR, the repertoire was profiled, and TCRdb retains in-frame clones only, with some absent. The sample gives around 230,000 clones, 88% of which show up once; roughly 2.5% is in the top ten. The sample taken for sequencing was PBMCs or T cells enriched from blood (not recorded which). These receptor sequences come from a middle-aged woman with acute COVID-19.

This sequence joins TRBV29-1 and TRBJ2-5; D unclear. The germline V gene has CDR1 SQVTM and CDR2 ANQGSEA. This CDR3 region has 13 residues. The V and J ends lost 3 bases and 3 bases respectively, with 11 bases between them. For the CDR3, the DNA is TGCAGCGTTGAGTGGGCTGTGAAAGAGACCCAGTACTTC. It yields the protein CSVEWAVKETQYF.

This chain links TRBV5-1 with TRBJ2-3; TRBD2 aligns across 13 bases. CDR3 size: 16 residues. V shed 3 bases and J 3 bases; nucleotides not matched to a gene: 4. Germline V gene data show CDR1 as SGHRS and CDR2 as YFSETQ. CDR3 residues: CASSYGTSGNTDTQYF. CDR3 bases: TGCGCCAGCAGCTACGGGACTAGCGGGAATACAGATACGCAGTATTTT. Full variable domain (outside the CDR3, taken from reference TRBV5-1 and TRBJ2-3): KAGVTQTPRYLIKTRGQQVTLSCSPISGHRSVSWYQQTPGQGLQFLFEYFSETQRNKGNFPGRFSGRQFSNSRSEMNVSTLELGDSALYLCASSYGTSGNTDTQYFGPGTRLTVL.

The rearrangement links TRBV15 to TRBJ2-1; 8 bases agree with TRBD2. Trimming took 3 bases from V and 9 from J; bases not matched to a gene: 10. Germline V lookup: CDR1 LNHNV, CDR2 YYDKDF (reference sequence). The length of the CDR3 is 15 residues. The CDR3 nucleotides read TGTGCCACCAGCAGTGATCCAGCGGGAGTTGGTGAGCAGTTCTTC. Translation gives CATSSDPAGVGEQFF.

The chain joins TRBV6-2 or TRBV6-3 to TRBJ2-3; possible D gene TRBD1, 6 bases. The CDR3 extends over 15 amino acids. Germline CDR1 reads MNHEY; CDR2 reads SVGEGT. The V gene lost 2 bases and the J gene lost 5 bases, with 14 bases spanning the gap. The DNA for the CDR3 is TGTGCCAGCAGTTACGGAACAGGGAAAATAGATACGCAGTATTTT. Encoded protein: CASSYGTGKIDTQYF.

This clone was seen only once. The chain uses TRBV5-4 and TRBJ2-2; possibly TRBD2 for D (7 bases). The CDR3 runs 16 residues. V was clipped by 2 bases and J by 4 bases, with 15 bases between them. Germline V lookup: CDR1 SGHNT, CDR2 YYREEE (reference sequence). CDR3 region: CASSLARGGGTGELFF. The CDR3 DNA reads as TGTGCCAGCAGCTTAGCTAGAGGGGGGGGCACCGGGGAGCTGTTTTTT.

The V call is TRBV3-1 (or the pseudogene TRBV3-2), the J call TRBJ2-7; TRBD1 aligns across 9 bases. V trimming: 6 bases; J trimming: 0 bases; junction bases outside the gene matches: 6. The germline gives CDR1 LGHDT, CDR2 YNNKEL (reference sequence). The CDR3 is made up of 15 amino acids. CDR3 in amino acids: CASRHRDRASYEQYV. In DNA form, the CDR3 reads TGTGCCAGCAGGCATCGGGACAGGGCCTCCTACGAGCAGTACGTC.

The chain uses TRBV5-1 and TRBJ2-5, with D perhaps matching TRBD2 (6 bases). There are 15 residues in the CDR3. V shed 4 bases and J shed 6 bases, with 19 bases lying between them. Germline CDR1 and CDR2: SGHRS and YFSETQ. CDR3: CASSPSAQGGKTQYF. The DNA of the CDR3 is TGCGCCAGCAGCCCTTCCGCGCAGGGCGGGAAGACCCAGTACTTC.

This clone was found a few times. CDR3 nucleotides: TGTGCCAGCAGCACCGCCCCGACAGACAACTATGGCTACACCTTC. Translated, it gives CASSTAPTDNYGYTF. The V call is TRBV27, the J call TRBJ1-2, with a possible D match to TRBD1 (5 bases). CDR1 is MNHEY and CDR2 is SMNVEV in the germline V gene (reference sequence). The V end was cut by 6 bases, the J end by 2 bases, with 16 bases between. This CDR3 is built from 15 residues.

The DNA of the CDR3 is TGTGCCAGCAGCGTAGGATTTCTAGCGGGAGCCGGAGAGACCCAGTACTTC. This sequence encodes CASSVGFLAGAGETQYF. V gene TRBV9 combines with J gene TRBJ2-5; 10 bases align to TRBD2. CDR3 length: 17 residues. Germline V gene data show CDR1 as SGDLS and CDR2 as YYNGEE. Unmatched junction bases numbered 9, after V lost 0 bases and J lost 4 bases.

This clone was detected once. The gene calls are TRBV6-2 or TRBV6-3 and TRBJ1-3; no definite D call. CDR1 and CDR2 from the germline V gene are MNHEY and SVGEGT. The CDR3 covers 15 residues. V lost 2 bases and J 5 bases, leaving 13 bases between the germline ends. DNA of the CDR3: TGTGCCAGCAGTTACGAGACAATCGAGCGAAACACCATATATTTT. Translation: CASSYETIERNTIYF.

V is TRBV7-9 and J is TRBJ2-3; 13 nucleotides agree with TRBD2. V lost 5 bases to trimming and J lost 2 bases; unmatched junction nucleotides: 4. Germline V gene data show CDR1 as SEHNR and CDR2 as FQNEAQ (reference sequence). The CDR3 length is 16 residues. DNA of the CDR3: TGTGCCAGCAGCGAAGGACTAGCGGGAGTCACAGATACGCAGTATTTT. Its protein is CASSEGLAGVTDTQYF.

J is TRBJ2-5 and V is TRBV2, with D tentatively TRBD1 (5 bases). Germline CDR1 is SNHLY and CDR2 is FYNNEI. Trimming pared 6 bases from V and 5 bases from J, leaving 10 bases between. The CDR3 contains 12 residues. CDR3: CASRAGWETQYF. The CDR3 region has the DNA TGTGCCAGCAGGGCAGGGTGGGAGACCCAGTACTTC.

This chain joins TRBV19 and TRBJ1-5; D gene ambiguous. Germline CDR1 reads LNHDA; CDR2 reads SQIVND (reference sequence). This CDR3 is built from 13 residues. Trimming left V 1 base short and J 6 bases short, with 7 bases between. The CDR3 protein is CASSIGPSQPQHF. The CDR3 DNA sequence: TGTGCCAGTAGTATAGGCCCCAGTCAGCCCCAGCATTTT.

The gene calls are TRBV6-5 and TRBJ1-5; 7 nucleotides align to TRBD1. Germline-derived CDR1 and CDR2 are MNHEY and SVGAGI. This CDR3 region has 15 residues. The V gene end was trimmed by 6 bases and the J gene end by 3 bases; junction bases not matched to a gene: 8. Here the CDR3 reads CASRGTGDFNQPQHF. CDR3 sequence (DNA): TGTGCCAGCAGGGGAACAGGGGACTTCAATCAGCCCCAGCATTTT.

The chain combines TRBV7-2 with TRBJ1-4; D is undetermined. Germline assignment: CDR1 SGHTA and CDR2 FQGNSA. The CDR3 runs to 15 residues. V lost 3 bases, J lost 7 bases, and 15 bases lay in between. The DNA for the CDR3 is TGTGCCAGCAGCTTCTGGGGAGTACTCGGTGAAAAACTGTTTTTT. It encodes CASSFWGVLGEKLFF.

The V call is TRBV9, the J call TRBJ2-5; D gene unclear. The germline V gene has CDR1 SGDLS and CDR2 YYNGEE. Trimming took 0 bases from V and 4 from J, leaving 10 bases between them. This CDR3 contains 14 residues. The CDR3 sequence is CASSVAVGRETQYF. CDR3 DNA: TGTGCCAGCAGCGTAGCGGTGGGCCGAGAGACCCAGTACTTC.

A note on this clone: Germline and junction disagree at one end, which may indicate a read error. This CDR3 is CASSLAGGQNTQYF. The CDR3 region has the DNA TGTGCCAGCAGCCTAGCGGGAGGGCAAAATACGCAGTATTTT. J is TRBJ2-3 and V is TRBV7-2; 12 bases are a match to TRBD2. In germline, CDR1 is SGHTA, CDR2 FQGNSA. This CDR3 has 14 amino acids.

This rearrangement joins TRBV3-1 (or the pseudogene TRBV3-2) to TRBJ1-2; possible D gene TRBD1, 5 bases. V shed 0 bases and J shed 8 bases, with 10 bases lying between them. Per the germline V gene, CDR1 is LGHDT and CDR2 is YNNKEL (reference sequence). The CDR3 loop spans 13 amino acids. This CDR3 is CASSQDRVQGYTF. The DNA for the CDR3 is TGTGCCAGCAGCCAAGACAGGGTGCAGGGCTACACCTTC.

This chain links TRBV10-1 with TRBJ2-3; 10 nucleotides line up with TRBD2. Germline lookup yields CDR1 WNHNN and CDR2 SYGVQD (reference sequence). The CDR3 length is 15 residues. V shed 6 bases and J 11 bases; nucleotides not matched to a gene: 14. CDR3 sequence (DNA): TGCGCCAGCAGCCCTAGCGGGAGTGCGGAACGGAGGCAGTATTTT. As protein: CASSPSGSAERRQYF.

V is TRBV19 and J is TRBJ1-3; the D is unclear. Germline V gene lookup returns CDR1 LNHDA and CDR2 SQIVND (reference sequence). Deletions cut 3 bases from V and 1 base from J, with 10 bases between. CDR3 length: 15 residues. The CDR3 DNA sequence: TGTGCCAGTAGTATCTTAGTTTCTTCTGGAAACACCATATATTTT. Protein: CASSILVSSGNTIYF.

This clone has only one observation. The genes are TRBV27 and TRBJ2-1, with D possibly matching TRBD1 (7 bases). This CDR3 has 16 amino acids. Germline V gene data show CDR1 as MNHEY and CDR2 as SMNVEV (reference sequence). V was shortened by 4 bases and J by 9 bases, with 22 bases between the two germline ends. The CDR3 DNA reads TGTGCCAGCAGTTCCTTCGGGGCAGGGGGGATGGGTGAGCAGTTCTTC. Translated: CASSSFGAGGMGEQFF.

The rearrangement links TRBV2 to TRBJ1-1; 8 bases match TRBD1. The CDR3 contains 14 residues. Germline V gene sequence: CDR1 SNHLY, CDR2 FYNNEI. The V segment lost 6 bases and the J segment 4 bases; nucleotides outside the gene matches: 7. The CDR3 protein is CASREDRVVTEAFF. As DNA, the CDR3 is TGTGCCAGCAGAGAGGACAGGGTAGTCACTGAAGCTTTCTTT.

The chain has TRBV6-5 and TRBJ1-5, with 7 bases aligning to TRBD1. The germline gives CDR1 MNHEY, CDR2 SVGAGI. This CDR3 comprises 14 residues. The J segment lost 3 bases and the V segment lost 6 bases, leaving 5 bases of the junction unmatched. Written as DNA, the CDR3 is TGTGCCAGCAGACCGGGACAGTTCAATCAGCCCCAGCATTTT. Its protein product is CASRPGQFNQPQHF.

DNA of the CDR3: TGTGCCAGCAGTTCCCCCTGGACAGACTTGAACACTGAAGCTTTCTTT. This codes for CASSSPWTDLNTEAFF. The chain joins TRBV28 to TRBJ1-1; tentatively, D is TRBD1 (6 bases). This CDR3 is built from 16 residues. CDR1 and CDR2 from the germline V gene are MDHEN and SYDVKM. Trimming pared 4 bases from V and 0 bases from J, leaving 15 bases between.

The V and J genes are TRBV18 and TRBJ1-1; 7 bases map to TRBD1. This CDR3 comprises 16 residues. Germline assignment: CDR1 KGHSH and CDR2 LQKENI. The ends lost 3 bases at V and 5 bases at J; junction bases unmatched: 12. The CDR3 nucleotides read TGTGCCAGCTCACCCGGGACAGTAAGATCTAAGACTGAAGCTTTCTTT. Amino acids: CASSPGTVRSKTEAFF.

This clone was detected only a few times. The chain carries TRBV3-1 (or the pseudogene TRBV3-2) and TRBJ1-5; D perhaps matches TRBD1 (6 bases). With 4 bases removed from V and 9 bases from J, the gap between germline ends came to 13 bases. CDR1 is LGHDT and CDR2 is YNNKEL in the germline V gene (reference sequence). CDR3 length: 13 residues. This CDR3 is CASSRQALGPQHF. The CDR3 DNA is TGTGCCAGCAGCCGACAGGCGTTGGGGCCCCAGCATTTT.

In nucleotides, the CDR3 is TGTGCCAGCAGCTTACGAAGTCCGCGACAGTCCTCTGGAAACACCATATATTTT. Residues: CASSLRSPRQSSGNTIYF. The rearrangement joins TRBV7-2 to TRBJ1-3; D possibly corresponds to TRBD1 (5 bases). Germline V CDR1 and CDR2: SGHTA, FQGNSA. The CDR3 extends over 18 amino acids. Trimming left V 2 bases short and J 0 bases short, with 17 bases between.

In this sample, this clone turned up once. J is TRBJ1-5 and V is TRBV3-1 (or the pseudogene TRBV3-2); weak D call: TRBD1 (5 bases). Trimming removed 5 bases from V and 2 bases from J, with 13 bases in between. The CDR3 runs 15 residues. Germline-derived CDR1 and CDR2 are LGHDT and YNNKEL (reference sequence). Here the CDR3 reads CASSSGTGGNQPQHF. The CDR3 bases are TGTGCCAGCAGCTCCGGGACGGGGGGCAATCAGCCCCAGCATTTT.

The DNA for the CDR3 is TGCGCCAGCAGCCAAGTCGGTGCCTATGGCTACACCTTC. This sequence encodes CASSQVGAYGYTF. The V and J genes are TRBV4-3 and TRBJ1-2; D gene uncertain. The germline V gene encodes CDR1 LGHNA and CDR2 YSLEER. The length of the CDR3 is 13 residues. V lost 1 base and J 4 bases, leaving 7 bases between the germline ends.

The gene calls are TRBV6-6 and TRBJ1-2, with a tentative D call TRBD1 (5 bases). The V and J ends lost 6 bases and 3 bases respectively, with 17 bases between them. The CDR3 consists of 15 residues. CDR1 and CDR2 from the germline V gene are MNHNY and SVGAGI (reference sequence). The CDR3 DNA sequence: TGTGCCAGCAGACAGCAGAGGTTACAGGACTATGGCTACACCTTC. This codes for CASRQQRLQDYGYTF.